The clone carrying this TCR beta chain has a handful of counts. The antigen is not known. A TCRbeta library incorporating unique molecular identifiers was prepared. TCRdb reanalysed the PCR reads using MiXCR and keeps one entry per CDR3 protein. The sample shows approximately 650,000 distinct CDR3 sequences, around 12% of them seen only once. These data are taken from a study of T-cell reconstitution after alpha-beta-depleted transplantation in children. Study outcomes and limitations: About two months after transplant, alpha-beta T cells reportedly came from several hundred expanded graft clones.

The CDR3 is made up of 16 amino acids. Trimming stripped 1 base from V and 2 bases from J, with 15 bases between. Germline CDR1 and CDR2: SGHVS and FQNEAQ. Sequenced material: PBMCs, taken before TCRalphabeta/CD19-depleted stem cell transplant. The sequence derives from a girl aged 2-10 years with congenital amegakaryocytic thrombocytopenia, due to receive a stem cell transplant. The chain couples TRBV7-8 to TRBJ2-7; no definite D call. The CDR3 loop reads CASSLDRSRPAYEQYF. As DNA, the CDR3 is TGTGCCAGCAGCTTAGACAGATCTAGGCCGGCCTACGAGCAGTACTTC.